The sample holds a few counts of the clone carrying this TCR beta chain. The antigen is undetermined. This sample was included in a study of T-cell memory formation after mild COVID-19. Overall study results and limits: Pre-infection memory carried some responding clones, suggesting that cross-reactive memory joined. CM and EM subsets held most contracting CD4+ clones; EMRA held CD8+ ones. From day 15 to 85, contracting clones were balanced between CD4 and CD8, whereas later expanders leaned toward CD4+.

Researchers used 5'RACE with constant-segment primers to make TCR alpha and TCR beta cDNA libraries that carry sample barcodes and UMIs. TCRdb redid the calling of the 5' RACE reads with MiXCR, one entry per CDR3 protein. The table shows approximately 150,000 distinct CDR3 sequences, with roughly 15% occurring only once. CDR1 and CDR2 from the germline V gene are MNHEY and SVGAGI. The CDR3 sequence is 15 residues long. J was trimmed by 1 base and V by 2 bases; bases with no gene match: 3. The genes are TRBV6-5 and TRBJ2-3, with 7 bases aligning to TRBD2. The sequencing input was PBMCs or a T cell subset sorted from them (not recorded which). The receptor was derived from an adult woman who had mild COVID-19 (a few samples of this study predate the infection). Cell type and time point are not known. The CDR3 loop is CASSYGSGGTDTQYF. The CDR3, as DNA: TGTGCCAGCAGTTACGGGAGCGGGGGCACAGATACGCAGTATTTT.